This T cell receptor beta chain was sequenced in a study of shared clonotypes between healthy human individuals. Study overall: Used for every donor were three CD4 naive, three CD4 memory, two CD8 naive and one CD8 memory plate.

Recent acute infections and vaccinations were absent in the healthy HIV-negative adult donors. Unmatched junction bases numbered 8, after V lost 5 bases and J lost 4 bases. CDR1 and CDR2 from the germline V gene are MDHEN and SYDVKM. This CDR3 region has 16 residues. The study ran the assay at deep level. It was across several immunoSEQ plates that each subset's genomic DNA was evenly split. TCRdb's copy holds only in-frame clones and misses some; the assay was immunoSEQ multiplex PCR. The table lists roughly 2 million clones, roughly 96% of them singletons, with roughly 0.13% in the top ten. The sequence was collected from a man aged 18 to 35 in good health. Sequencing was carried out using naive CD4+ T cells sorted from blood. The sample's subset: CD45RA+ positively selected. V and J are TRBV28 and TRBJ1-4, with TRBD1 identical over 9 bases. CDR3 protein: CASSNSQGAVNEKLFF. The CDR3 nucleotides read TGTGCCAGCAGTAACTCACAGGGGGCTGTTAATGAAAAACTGTTTTTT.